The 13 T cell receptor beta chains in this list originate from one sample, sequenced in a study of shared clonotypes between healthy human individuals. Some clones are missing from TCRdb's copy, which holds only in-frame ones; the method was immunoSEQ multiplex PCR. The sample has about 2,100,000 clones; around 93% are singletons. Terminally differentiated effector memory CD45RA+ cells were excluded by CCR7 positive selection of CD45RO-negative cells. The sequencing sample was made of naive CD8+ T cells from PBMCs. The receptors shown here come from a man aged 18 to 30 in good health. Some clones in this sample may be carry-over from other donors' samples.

The CDR3 is CASSQDGGGWTEAFF. CDR3 sequence (DNA): TGCGCCAGCAGCCAAGATGGGGGGGGCTGGACTGAAGCTTTCTTT. This sequence joins TRBV4-3 and TRBJ1-1; perhaps TRBD1 as D (6 bases). V shed 0 bases and J shed 5 bases, with 13 bases lying between them. The CDR3 has 15 amino acids. Germline loops: CDR1 LGHNA, CDR2 YSLEER.

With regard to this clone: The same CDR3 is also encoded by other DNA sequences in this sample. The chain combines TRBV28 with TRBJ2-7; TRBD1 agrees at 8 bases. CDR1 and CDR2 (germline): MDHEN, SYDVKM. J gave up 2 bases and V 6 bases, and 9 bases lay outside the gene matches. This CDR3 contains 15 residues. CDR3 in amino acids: CASSPTGTGAYEQYF. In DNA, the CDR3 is TGTGCCAGCAGCCCAACCGGGACAGGTGCCTACGAGCAGTACTTC.

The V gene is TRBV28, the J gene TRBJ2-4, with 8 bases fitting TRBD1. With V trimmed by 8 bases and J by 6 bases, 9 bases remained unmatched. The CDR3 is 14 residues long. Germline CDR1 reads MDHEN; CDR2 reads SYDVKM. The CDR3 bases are TGTGCCAGCGCGGGCAGGGGGCTGCGAAACATTCAGTACTTC. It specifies CASAGRGLRNIQYF.

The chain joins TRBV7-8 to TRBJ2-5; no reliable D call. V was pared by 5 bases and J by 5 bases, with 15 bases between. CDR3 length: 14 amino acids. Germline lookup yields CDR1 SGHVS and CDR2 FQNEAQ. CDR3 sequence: CASSHRTETETQYF. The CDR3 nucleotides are TGTGCCAGCAGCCACCGGACGGAGACGGAGACCCAGTACTTC.

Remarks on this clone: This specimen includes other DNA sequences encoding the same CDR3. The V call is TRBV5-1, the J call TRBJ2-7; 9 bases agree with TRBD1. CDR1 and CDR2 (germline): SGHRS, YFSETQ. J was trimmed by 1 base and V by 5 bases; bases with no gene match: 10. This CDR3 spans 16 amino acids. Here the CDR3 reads CASSPRGGQGSYEQYF. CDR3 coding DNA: TGCGCCAGCAGTCCCCGAGGGGGACAGGGTTCCTACGAGCAGTACTTC.

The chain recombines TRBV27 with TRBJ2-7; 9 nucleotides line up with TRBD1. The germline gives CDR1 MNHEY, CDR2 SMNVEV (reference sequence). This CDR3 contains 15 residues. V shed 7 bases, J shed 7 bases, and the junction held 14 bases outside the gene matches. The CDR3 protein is CASTPGQGPLGEQYF. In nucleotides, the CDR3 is TGTGCCAGCACCCCGGGACAGGGTCCCCTGGGGGAGCAGTACTTC.

The CDR3 DNA reads as TGTGCCAGCACGGCTAGCGGGAGAAGAGAGACCCAGTACTTC. It codes for CASTASGRRETQYF. The chain carries TRBV9 and TRBJ2-5; 10 nucleotides match TRBD2. Germline-derived CDR1 and CDR2 are SGDLS and YYNGEE. CDR3 size: 14 residues. V dropped 6 bases and J dropped 4; count of bases not matched to a gene: 6.

CDR3 coding DNA: TGTGCCAGCAGAGACCTTTTCGGGAGCGCAGATACGCAGTATTTT. As protein: CASRDLFGSADTQYF. V usage is TRBV6-1 and J usage is TRBJ2-3, with a weak D call TRBD2 (6 bases). Germline CDR1 reads MNHNS; CDR2 reads SASEGT. Trimming shortened V by 6 bases and J by 4 bases, and 17 bases separated the two germline ends. This CDR3 is 15 amino acids long.

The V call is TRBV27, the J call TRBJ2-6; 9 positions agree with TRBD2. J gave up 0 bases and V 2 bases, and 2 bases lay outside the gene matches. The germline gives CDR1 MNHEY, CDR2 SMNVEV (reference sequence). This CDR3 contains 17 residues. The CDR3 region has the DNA TGTGCCAGCAGTTTACTAGCGGGGTACTCTGGGGCCAACGTCCTGACTTTC. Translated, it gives CASSLLAGYSGANVLTF.

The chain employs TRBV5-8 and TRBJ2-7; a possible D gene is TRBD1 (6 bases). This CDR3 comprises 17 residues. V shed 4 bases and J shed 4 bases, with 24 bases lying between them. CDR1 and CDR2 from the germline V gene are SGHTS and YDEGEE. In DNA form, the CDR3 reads TGTGCCAGCAGCACGGGCAGGATTCTACAGGGAGCGTACGAGCAGTACTTC. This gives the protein CASSTGRILQGAYEQYF.

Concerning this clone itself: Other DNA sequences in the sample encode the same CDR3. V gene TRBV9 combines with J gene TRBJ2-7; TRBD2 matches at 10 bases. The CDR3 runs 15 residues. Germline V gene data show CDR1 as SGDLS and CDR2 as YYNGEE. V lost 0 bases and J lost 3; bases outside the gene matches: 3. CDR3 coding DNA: TGTGCCAGCAGCGTAGCGCCTAGCGGGGGCTACGAGCAGTACTTC. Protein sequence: CASSVAPSGGYEQYF.

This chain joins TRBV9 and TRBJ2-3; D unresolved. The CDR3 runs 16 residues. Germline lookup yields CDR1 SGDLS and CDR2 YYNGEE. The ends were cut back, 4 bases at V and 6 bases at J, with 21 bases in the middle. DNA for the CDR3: TGTGCCAGCAGCTACCTCCGGGTCGCGGATAGGGATACGCAGTATTTT. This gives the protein CASSYLRVADRDTQYF.

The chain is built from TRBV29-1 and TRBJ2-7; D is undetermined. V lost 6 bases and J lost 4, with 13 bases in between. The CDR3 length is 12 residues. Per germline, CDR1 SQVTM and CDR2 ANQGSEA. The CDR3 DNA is TGCAGCGTAAGACCTACCCTATACGAGCAGTACTTC. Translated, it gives CSVRPTLYEQYF.